The 8 T cell receptor beta chains below come from one sample, sequenced in a study of human T cells and chemical hapten exposure. TCRdb fed the RACE reads into MiXCR, producing one record per CDR3 protein. In the table there are tens of thousands of distinct CDR3 sequences, approximately 11% of which are singletons. Described time point: pre-sensitization, week 0. Noted treatment: therapeutic diphenylcyclopropenone sensitization with weekly scalp DPC. The sample was whole blood, taken in connection with sensitization to the hapten diphenylcyclopropenone (DPC). All receptors come from a woman aged 40 to 50 with alopecia areata. Some clones in this sample may be carry-over from other donors' samples.

This clonotype was recorded once. A much larger clone differs from this one at a single base, so this may be a read error. The rearrangement joins TRBV6-2 or TRBV6-3 to TRBJ2-3; D possibly corresponds to TRBD2 (6 bases). The CDR3 sequence is 15 residues long. From germline, CDR1 is MNHEY and CDR2 SVGEGT. The CDR3 DNA follows: TGTGCCAGCAGTCCTAGCGAAACTAGCACAGATACGCAGAATTTT. Protein: CASSPSETSTDTQNF.

Ten or more counts support this clonotype. The J gene is TRBJ1-1, the V gene TRBV6-2 or TRBV6-3; possible D gene TRBD1, 6 bases. From germline, CDR1 is MNHEY and CDR2 SVGEGT. With 4 bases removed from V and 1 base from J, the gap between germline ends came to 10 bases. The CDR3 loop spans 14 amino acids. The CDR3 reads CASSSTGANTEAFF. CDR3 nucleotide sequence: TGTGCCAGCAGTTCTACGGGGGCGAACACTGAAGCTTTCTTT.

This clonotype appeared many times. The rearrangement joins TRBV5-4 to TRBJ1-1; no clear D. Germline V gene data show CDR1 as SGHNT and CDR2 as YYREEE (reference sequence). There are 14 residues in the CDR3. Deletions cut 0 bases from V and 1 base from J, with 7 bases between. The CDR3 coding sequence is TGTGCCAGCAGCTTGGAATGGGGGAACACTGAAGCTTTCTTT. Its protein is CASSLEWGNTEAFF.

This clonotype occurred many times. The chain has TRBV7-2 and TRBJ2-2, with 11 bases fitting TRBD2. The germline V gene has CDR1 SGHTA and CDR2 FQGNSA. V dropped 4 bases and J dropped 4; count of bases not matched to a gene: 2. The CDR3 is made up of 15 amino acids. The CDR3: CASSSTSGITGELFF. Written as DNA, the CDR3 is TGTGCCAGCAGCTCGACTAGCGGGATCACCGGGGAGCTGTTTTTT. The full variable domain, rest sourced from reference TRBV7-2 and TRBJ2-2, is GAGVSQSPSNKVTEKGKDVELRCDPISGHTALYWYRQSLGQGLEFLIYFQGNSAPDKSGLPSDRFSAERTGGSVSTLTIQRTQQEDSAVYLCASSSTSGITGELFFGEGSRLTVL.

This clonotype was counted between two and nine times. The genes are TRBV7-8 and TRBJ2-3; the D call may be TRBD1 or TRBD2 (5 bases each). Trimming removed 8 bases at V and 6 bases at J, with 18 bases between. The CDR3 consists of 14 residues. The germline gives CDR1 SGHVS, CDR2 FQNEAQ. Written as DNA, the CDR3 is TGTGCCAGCTTGGGGACGGGACGCAGGGATACGCAGTATTTT. Translated, it gives CASLGTGRRDTQYF.

The table lists this clonotype with a few counts. Here the CDR3 reads CAISEAGSTEAFF. In nucleotides, the CDR3 is TGTGCCATCAGTGAGGCAGGGAGCACTGAAGCTTTCTTT. The chain is built from TRBV10-3 and TRBJ1-1, with D possibly matching TRBD1 (5 bases). The CDR3 totals 13 residues. V was trimmed by 2 bases and J by 4 bases, leaving 8 bases between them. The germline V gene has CDR1 ENHRY and CDR2 SYGVKD.

The table lists this clonotype with many counts. This sequence joins TRBV5-1 and TRBJ2-7, with TRBD2 matching 7 bases. The CDR3 contains 15 residues. The J segment lost 4 bases and the V segment lost 0 bases, leaving 7 bases of the junction unmatched. Germline V gene data show CDR1 as SGHRS and CDR2 as YFSETQ. CDR3 sequence (DNA): TGCGCCAGCAGCTTGGGAAGCGGGGCGGGGTACGAGCAGTACTTC. This encodes CASSLGSGAGYEQYF.

The V call is TRBV18, the J call TRBJ2-1; 11 bases match TRBD2. Germline V CDR1 and CDR2: KGHSH, LQKENI. CDR3 length equals 15 residues. Trimming at V came to 6 bases and at J to 8 bases, leaving 9 bases not matched to a gene. Written as DNA, the CDR3 is TGTGCCAGCTCCCAACTAGCGGGAGTCCTGGATGAGCAGTTCTTC. Translation gives CASSQLAGVLDEQFF.